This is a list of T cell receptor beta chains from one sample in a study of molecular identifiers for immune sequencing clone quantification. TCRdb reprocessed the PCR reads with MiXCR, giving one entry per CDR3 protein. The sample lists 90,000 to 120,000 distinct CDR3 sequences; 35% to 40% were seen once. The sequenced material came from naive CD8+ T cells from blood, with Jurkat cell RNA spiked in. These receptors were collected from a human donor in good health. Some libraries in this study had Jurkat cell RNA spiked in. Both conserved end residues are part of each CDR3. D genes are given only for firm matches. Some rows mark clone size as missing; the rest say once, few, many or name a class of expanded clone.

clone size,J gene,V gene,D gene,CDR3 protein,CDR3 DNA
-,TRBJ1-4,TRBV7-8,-,CSSSPGPNEKLFF,TGTTCCAGCAGCCCAGGGCCTAATGAAAAACTGTTTTTT
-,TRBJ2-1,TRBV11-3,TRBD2,CASSSPSGSYNEQFF,TGTGCCAGCAGCTCCCCTAGCGGGAGTTACAATGAGCAGTTCTTC
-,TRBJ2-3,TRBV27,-,CASSRWTATDTQYF,TGTGCCAGCAGTCGGTGGACCGCCACAGATACGCAGTATTTT
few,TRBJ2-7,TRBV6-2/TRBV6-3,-,CASRFQAYEQYF,TGTGCCAGCAGATTTCAAGCCTACGAGCAGTACTTC
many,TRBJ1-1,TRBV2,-,CASSEGDTEAFF,TGTGCCAGCAGTGAGGGGGATACTGAAGCTTTCTTT
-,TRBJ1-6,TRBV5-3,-,CASTSGDFFNSPLHF,TGTGCCAGCACCAGCGGGGACTTTTTCAATTCACCCCTCCACTTT
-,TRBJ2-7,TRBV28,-,CASSLQAGEPYEQYF,TGTGCCAGCAGTTTACAAGCGGGCGAACCCTACGAGCAGTACTTC
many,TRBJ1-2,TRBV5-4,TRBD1,CASSGTAIGYTF,TGTGCCAGCAGCGGGACAGCTATTGGCTACACCTTC
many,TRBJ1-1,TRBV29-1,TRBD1,CSVEARFRGENTEAFF,TGCAGCGTTGAAGCCCGTTTCAGGGGGGAGAACACTGAAGCTTTCTTT
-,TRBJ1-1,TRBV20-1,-,CSARVLSGNTEAFF,TGCAGTGCTAGAGTGTTATCGGGGAACACTGAAGCTTTCTTT
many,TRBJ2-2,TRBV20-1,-,CSAKVNTGELFF,TGCAGTGCTAAAGTTAACACCGGGGAGCTGTTTTTT
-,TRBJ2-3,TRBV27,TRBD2,CASQSLAESDTQYF,TGTGCCAGCCAATCACTAGCGGAATCAGATACGCAGTATTTT
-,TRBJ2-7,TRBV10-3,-,CAISESLYEQYF,TGTGCCATCAGTGAGTCCCTCTACGAGCAGTACTTC